The subject of this entry is one TCR beta chain. The antigen is not known. The CDR3 does not end in the conserved phenylalanine or tryptophan, so this is likely a read error. The record originates from a study of spatial heterogeneity in lung cancer. The study's findings and limits: Ubiquitous expanded tumor TCRs appeared in blood more at resection than follow-up.

The time point denotes: sample taken at primary tumor resection. Unsorted whole RNA from tumor, nontumor lung or frozen PBMC underwent sequencing. The donor group consisted of under 95 patients who had untreated, early-stage non-small cell lung cancer. Every TCR cDNA molecule bore a unique molecular identifier. TCRdb reprocessed the 5' RACE reads with MiXCR, giving one entry per CDR3 protein. The data contain about 38,000 distinct CDR3 sequences, around 7.2% of them singletons. The starting material was PBMCs, obtained at surgery. The receptor was isolated from a male donor with early-stage non-small cell lung cancer.

The CDR3 here is CASSRGENTEAFL. The CDR3 nucleotides read TGTGCCAGCAGTCGGGGGGAGAACACTGAAGCTTTCCTT. The rearrangement uses TRBV3-1 and TRBJ1-1; perhaps TRBD1 as D (5 bases). This CDR3 spans 13 amino acids. Germline V gives CDR1 LGHDT, CDR2 YNNKEL (reference sequence). Trimming pared 6 bases from V and 1 base from J, leaving 9 bases between.